This TCR beta chain was recovered during a study of cytomegalovirus exposure and HLA in healthy donors (dated by TCRdb to about 2017). Regarding the complete study: An earlier analysis of under 600 of the donors reported 250 to 350 Gb of sequence data and roughly 110 million unique TCR beta sequences from 150 million to 200 million T cells. Among roughly 400 genotyped donors of the cohort, an average of around 240,000 unique TCR beta nucleotide sequences was sequenced per donor, of which approximately 19% were non-productive. Class I and class II HLA loci were covered by the typing at four-digit resolution. To study patterns of TCR occurrence, a later analysis re-analyzed previously published TCR beta repertoires from 550 to 800 donors and added high-resolution HLA genotyping. Every repertoire in the discovery cohort had been generated on one and the same sequencing platform. An early release that covered some 630 HLA-typed donors contained approximately 300 gigabases of sequencing data and tens of millions of unique TCR sequences. The number of donors typed differed by locus, with about 629-630 for A, B, C, DRB1 and DQB1, roughly 520 for DQA1, 606 for DPA1, and approximately 470 for DPB1. To decide whether each TCR beta V gene segment behaved as functional or pseudogenic, an earlier analysis of some 600 of the donors relied on high-throughput TCR beta sequencing. In a later genetic analysis, genome-wide SNP genotypes for about 65% of the 666 donors were used, and that subset was treated as a discovery cohort. Rather than using new phenotypic data, the later analysis identified candidate immune exposures from TCR beta sequences and from how often those sequences occurred across donors. Donor age, sex, ethnicity and CMV serostatus were compiled together with the repertoire data. About five DR-DQ haplotypes were treated as single units for association and clustering because of strong linkage in the cohort. Along with the roughly 700-subject first cohort, a separate validation cohort of over 90 different subjects was used. High-throughput TCR immunosequencing, statistical association of individual TCRs with disease status, and machine learning were combined to predict cytomegalovirus infection status. The study aimed to test whether cataloging public T cell receptors could reveal signatures of past pathogen exposure. The genetic ancestry cluster associated with self-reported Caucasian donors included 81% of the 398 genotyped donors. The study profiled the T cell repertoires of under 850 subjects by immunosequencing and related them to cytomegalovirus serostatus. The research as a whole found: Because HLA typing was missing for some donors at each locus, association tests included only the typed subset. At a false discovery rate of 0.05, a later analysis linked some 17,000 TCR beta sequences to specific HLA alleles. Approximately 16 rarely observed V segments, including chromosome 9 orphons, were excluded from the earlier analysis of a few hundred of the donors because counts were too low. A further reported finding was that TCR beta sequences accurately predicted the HLA-A and HLA-B alleles for most subjects in the first cohort. A total of some 180 TCR beta chains were listed by the study as associated with cytomegalovirus. The classifier was reported to diagnose cytomegalovirus status with high specificity and sensitivity in both the original cohort and the validation cohort. A cluster of highly shared sequence variants was judged likely to be a technical artifact of the sequencing pipeline. Linkage disequilibrium might explain the correlated functional status among segregating V segments, but an unknown experimental factor could not be excluded. Assigning TCR associations to individual alleles was difficult when HLA alleles, especially DR and DQ, strongly co-occurred. Several of the top co-occurrence clusters appeared to be linked to parvovirus B19, influenza, CMV and Epstein-Barr virus, according to a later analysis. For the cohort, immune exposure information was limited to CMV serostatus. According to a later genetic analysis, donors in an Asian-associated ancestry cluster had fewer N-insertions in productive TCRs than the approximately 710-donor mean. In a later analysis, TCR association rates were found to vary across HLA loci, with the most associated TCRs seen for DRB1 alleles and the fewest for HLA-C alleles. An earlier analysis of several hundred of the donors showed that most TCR beta V segments appeared in productive rearrangements either about 87% or about 30% of the time, which broadly matched IMGT annotations. A few of the identified cytomegalovirus-associated TCR beta chains were confirmed in vitro to be specific for cytomegalovirus antigens. A later analysis found that most CMV-associated TCR beta chains appeared HLA-restricted, with HLA associations seemingly driven largely by CMV exposure. The 87-base-pair reads could not distinguish some IMGT-functional V segments, including TRBV6-2 and TRBV6-3, so those segments were excluded. Most TCR sequences were observed very rarely across donors, whereas some public TCRs were present in many individuals. V-gene and J-gene trimming of TCR beta chains was associated with a missense DCLRE1C variant in a later genetic analysis, and the association was replicated in an independent cohort. In a later analysis, HLA-associated TCR beta chains showed more clonal expansion and lower generation probabilities than non-associated chains that were equally common. It was suggested by the authors that the approach could potentially be generalized to other disease states and immunological phenotypes. Only TCR beta chains were sequenced in this cohort, and the absence of alpha or paired-chain data limited detectable features. The presence/absence analyses assumed that sequencing depth was roughly uniform across donors, and that assumption may not be true.

The cohort was made up of about 670 healthy bone marrow donors. At the time of sampling, all cohort members were nominally healthy, though unrecorded immune exposures were likely present. The donor tested CMV seropositive, placing the donor among the 289 seropositive members of the cohort. A peripheral blood sample was collected from each donor, and TCR beta sequencing was performed on peripheral blood mononuclear cells. The Qiagen DNeasy Blood Extraction Kit was used to extract genomic DNA from the blood cell samples. For this clone: Its antigen has not been determined. No base-level quality is on record; no much larger clone is a single base apart.

Libraries came from the immunoSEQ multiplex PCR assay. A mixture of 60 forward primers for TCR Vbeta segments and 13 reverse primers for TCR Jbeta segments was used in the multiplex PCR. The CDR3 region of rearranged TCR beta genes was amplified from genomic DNA by a multiplex PCR assay. The amplified TCR beta libraries were sequenced on the Illumina HiSeq System as 87-base-pair reads. The paper's data handling went like this. Across the 700 or so repertoires, a later analysis counted 80 million or so unique TCR beta chains, some 11 million of which were shared by at least two donors. Raw reads were error-corrected and collapsed into unique sequences by a nearest-neighbor algorithm in which closely related sequences were merged to remove PCR and sequencing errors. V, D and J gene segments were assigned by aligning CDR3 sequences to IMGT reference sequences. For a sequence to be retained, at least a six-nucleotide match to both a V gene segment and a J gene segment was required. Rearrangements were classified as productive when the CDR3 lacked stop codons and remained in frame with V and J, and all other rearrangements were classified as non-productive. Following IMGT convention, CDR3 was defined as the stretch from the second conserved V-encoded cysteine up to the conserved J-encoded phenylalanine. Sequences without an unambiguous match to a single V gene segment were excluded from the earlier analysis of approximately 600 of the donors. In an earlier analysis of 587 of the donors, V segments were called functional above 56.7% productive rearrangements and were called segregating when the between-donor standard deviation exceeded 5%. A statistical classification framework was developed to diagnose cytomegalovirus status using the catalog of TCR beta chain sequences. In a later analysis, TCR nucleotide sequences were compared against IMGT/GENE-DB human TR gene sequences so that V and J genes could be assigned. A later analysis assigned CDR3 sequences and most-parsimonious VDJ recombination scenarios with the TCRdist pipeline. In a later analysis, each TCR beta chain was defined by its CDR3 amino acid sequence together with its V-gene family, and reads lacking a unique V-gene family were excluded. In a later analysis, several hundred highly shared, low-generation-probability nucleotide sequences were removed to address suspected cross-contamination and a sequencing artifact. In a later analysis, a clonal expansion index for each public chain was calculated from normalized within-repertoire ranks of inferred template counts. Generation probabilities in a later analysis came from a VDJ recombination model fitted to out-of-frame rearrangements, and those results were checked against IGoR. In a later analysis, TCR-TCR, TCR-HLA and TCR-CMV co-occurrence was scored with hypergeometric tests, and a repertoire-size bias correction was applied to TCR pairs. To estimate false discovery rates, a later analysis permuted the HLA or CMV assignments 20 times. In a later analysis, co-occurring TCRs were grouped using DBSCAN, and TCRdist sequence similarity was added for clustering within HLA-allele-positive subsets. Repertoires with fewer than 30,000 or more than 120,000 public chains, plus five repertoires with anomalous nucleotide sharing, were excluded from co-occurrence clustering. TCRdb carries this immuneACCESS record with in-frame sequences only. Its versions omit some clonotypes, under half of them owing to an unresolved V gene in the studies checked, with the rest unexplained. V and J calls and clone size follow that table, whereas D and trimming were derived from the DNA. This sample has approximately 200,000 clones in its table, and 78% of those were observed once. The top ten hold roughly 6% of the sample.

Trimmed from V: 4 bases; trimmed from J: 6 bases; junction bases lacking a gene match: 6. CDR1 and CDR2, per the germline V gene (reference sequence), are LNHDA and SQIVND. The CDR3 spans 15 residues, from the cysteine through the phenylalanine. Only the CDR3 portion is preserved as DNA: 45 bases, with reading frame beginning at the first base. Rearrangement joined TRBV19 to TRBJ1-5; 10 bases in the middle match TRBD1. The sequence came from a woman aged 30 to 39 in good health and CMV-seropositive. Sequences were obtained from PBMCs. The DNA is TGTGCCAGTAGTACTAGGGACAGGGGAAGTCAGCCCCAGCATTTT. This is translated as CASSTRDRGSQPQHF.